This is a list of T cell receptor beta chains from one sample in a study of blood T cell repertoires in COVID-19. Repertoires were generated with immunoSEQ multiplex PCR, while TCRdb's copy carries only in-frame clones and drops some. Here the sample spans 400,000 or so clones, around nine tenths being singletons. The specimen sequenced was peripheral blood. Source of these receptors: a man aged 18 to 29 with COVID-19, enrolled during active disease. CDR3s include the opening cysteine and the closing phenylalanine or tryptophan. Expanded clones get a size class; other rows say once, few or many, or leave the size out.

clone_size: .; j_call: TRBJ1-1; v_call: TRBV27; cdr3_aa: CASSSGQGDWYTEAFF
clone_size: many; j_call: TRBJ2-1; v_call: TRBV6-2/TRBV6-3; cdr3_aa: CASSYLTSSYNEQFF
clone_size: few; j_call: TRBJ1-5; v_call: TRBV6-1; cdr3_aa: CASSEWDRAPDQPQHF
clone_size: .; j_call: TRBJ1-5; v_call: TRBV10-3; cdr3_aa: CAISELDRPGQPQHF
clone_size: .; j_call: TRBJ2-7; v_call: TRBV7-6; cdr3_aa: CASSLSGLAGAYEQYF
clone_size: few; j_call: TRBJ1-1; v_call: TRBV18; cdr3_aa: CASSEDRGNTEAFF
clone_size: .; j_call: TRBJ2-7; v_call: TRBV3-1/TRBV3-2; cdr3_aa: CASSQGGLNEQYF
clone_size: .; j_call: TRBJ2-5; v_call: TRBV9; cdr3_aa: CASSRSGRAQETQYF
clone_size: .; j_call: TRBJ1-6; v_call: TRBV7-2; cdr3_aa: CASSLVGTEPNSPLHF
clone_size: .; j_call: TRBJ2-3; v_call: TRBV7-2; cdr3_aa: CASSGRGFFSTDTQYF
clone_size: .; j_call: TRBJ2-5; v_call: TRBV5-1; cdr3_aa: CASSPGQGRETQYF
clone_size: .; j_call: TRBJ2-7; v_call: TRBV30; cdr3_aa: CARGGNSYEQYF
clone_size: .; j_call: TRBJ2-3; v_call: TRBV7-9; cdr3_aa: CASSFPVDTQYF
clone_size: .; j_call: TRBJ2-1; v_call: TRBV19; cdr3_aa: CASNRRQGGNNEQFF
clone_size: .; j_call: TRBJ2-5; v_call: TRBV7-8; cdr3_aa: CASSPPAGETQYF
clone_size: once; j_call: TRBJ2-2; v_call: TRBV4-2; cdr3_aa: CASSQDGAWGDPTGELFF
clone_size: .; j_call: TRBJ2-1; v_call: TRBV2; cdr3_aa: CASRWGGVYNEQFF
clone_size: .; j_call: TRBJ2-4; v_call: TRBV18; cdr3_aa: CASSPSDRLKNIQYF
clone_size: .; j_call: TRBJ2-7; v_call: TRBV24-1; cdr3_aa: CATSDATGGTSYEQYF
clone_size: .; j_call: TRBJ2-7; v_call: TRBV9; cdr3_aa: CASSKSGVLDEQYF
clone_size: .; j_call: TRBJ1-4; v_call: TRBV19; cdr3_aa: CASSIVAGSNEKLFF
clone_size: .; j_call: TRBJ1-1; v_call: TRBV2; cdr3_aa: CASSGGELAEAFF
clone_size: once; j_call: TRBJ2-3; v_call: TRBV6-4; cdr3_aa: CASSQAGSSTDTQYF
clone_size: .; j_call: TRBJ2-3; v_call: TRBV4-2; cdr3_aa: CASSPAGEGTDTQYF
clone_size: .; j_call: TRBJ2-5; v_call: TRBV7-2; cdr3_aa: CASSLADLQETQYF
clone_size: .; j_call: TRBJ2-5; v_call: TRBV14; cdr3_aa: CASSQLQTGYQETQYF
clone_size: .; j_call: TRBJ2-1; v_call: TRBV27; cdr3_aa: CASSTRLAGGQNEQFF
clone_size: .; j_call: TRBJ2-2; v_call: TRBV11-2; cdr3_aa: CASSSIGGYTGELFF
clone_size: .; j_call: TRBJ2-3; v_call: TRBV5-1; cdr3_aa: CASSLSGVGTDTQYF
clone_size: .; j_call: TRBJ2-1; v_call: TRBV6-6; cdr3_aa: CASSPGSFSYNEQFF
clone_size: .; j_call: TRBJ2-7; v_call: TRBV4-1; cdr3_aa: CASSQVDFVGALGYEQYF
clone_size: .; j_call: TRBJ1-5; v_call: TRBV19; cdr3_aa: CASSVRLNNQPQHF
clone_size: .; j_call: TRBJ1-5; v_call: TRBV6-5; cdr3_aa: CASSYRGSQPQHF